Given below is one T cell receptor (beta chain) in context. Its cognate antigen is unknown. This sample was included in a study of cytomegalovirus exposure and HLA in healthy donors. Regarding the study as a whole: In vitro confirmation showed a few CMV-associated chains to be CMV antigen specific. Cytomegalovirus association was assigned to 150 to 200 TCR beta chains. Many donors shared some public TCRs, even though most TCR sequences were rare.

This CDR3 contains 13 residues. Germline values: CDR1 SGHRS, CDR2 YFSETQ. V was clipped by 0 bases and J by 0 bases, with 4 bases between them. The study ran its PCR with 60 Vbeta and 13 Jbeta primers. The table came from immunoSEQ multiplex PCR; TCRdb's copy has only in-frame clones and leaves some out. The table has 85,000 to 90,000 clones, roughly 80% seen once. The chain links TRBV5-1 to TRBJ2-7; D not certain. The receptor was derived from a man aged 25-45 years in good health and CMV-seropositive. Specimen: PBMCs. The CDR3 region is CASSLGVSYEQYF. CDR3 in DNA: TGCGCCAGCAGCTTGGGCGTCTCCTACGAGCAGTACTTC.